This is a list of T cell receptor beta chains from one sample in a study of OX40 agonist ivuxolimab in advanced cancers. Profiled with immunoSEQ multiplex PCR; TCRdb holds only in-frame clones, not every one. The repertoire holds about 59,000 clones, with more than 65% as singletons. The specimen was CD4+ or CD8+ T cells sorted from blood, collected in a trial of the OX40 agonist ivuxolimab. These receptors originate from an adult with an advanced solid tumor such as melanoma, head and neck, liver or kidney cancer. Both conserved end residues are part of each CDR3. A D gene is named only where the DNA matches it firmly. A clone size is listed for some rows: how often the clone was seen (once, few, many), or a class if it is expanded.

TRBV7-2	NA	TRBJ2-3	NA	CASSLGSRGGDTQYF	TGTGCCAGCAGCTTAGGATCCCGGGGCGGAGATACGCAGTATTTT
TRBV5-1	NA	TRBJ2-7	TRBD1	CASSPRQGVSYEQYF	TGCGCCAGCTCACCGAGACAGGGGGTCTCCTACGAGCAGTACTTC
TRBV28	NA	TRBJ1-1	NA	CASSLYLTGREAFF	TGTGCCAGCAGTTTATATCTGACTGGCAGGGAAGCTTTCTTT
TRBV19	NA	TRBJ2-5	NA	CASSIAGYQETQYF	TGTGCCAGTAGTATAGCAGGCTACCAAGAGACCCAGTACTTC
TRBV10-3	NA	TRBJ1-2	TRBD1	CAISESPGQDYGYTF	TGTGCCATCAGTGAGAGCCCGGGACAGGATTATGGCTACACCTTC
TRBV14	NA	TRBJ1-1	NA	CASSQDLKGEAFF	TGTGCCAGCAGCCAAGATCTTAAAGGTGAAGCTTTCTTT
TRBV11-2	NA	TRBJ2-5	NA	CASSLFAYQETQYF	TGTGCCAGCAGCTTATTTGCCTACCAAGAGACCCAGTACTTC
TRBV5-1	once	TRBJ2-2	TRBD2	CASSSTSRSGELFF	TGCGCCAGCTCATCGACTAGCAGGTCGGGGGAGCTGTTTTTT
TRBV12-5	few	TRBJ2-2	NA	CASGLVHLSLAWGTPNTGELFF	TGTGCTAGTGGTTTGGTACATCTCTCCCTAGCATGGGGTACCCCGAACACCGGGGAGCTGTTTTTT
TRBV5-5	NA	TRBJ2-7	NA	CASSLQGHEQYF	TGTGCCAGCAGCTTGCAGGGACACGAGCAGTACTTC
TRBV15	once	TRBJ2-3	NA	CATSVRRLSTDTQYF	TGTGCCACCAGCGTCCGGCGACTTAGCACAGATACGCAGTATTTT
TRBV9	once	TRBJ2-5	NA	CASSVDSQETQYF	TGTGCCAGCAGCGTAGATAGCCAAGAGACCCAGTACTTC
TRBV18	few	TRBJ2-7	TRBD2	CASSPPSGRLYEQYF	TGTGCCAGCTCACCCCCCAGCGGGAGACTCTACGAGCAGTACTTC
TRBV30	NA	TRBJ1-3	NA	CAWLDRGNTIYF	TGTGCCTGGCTCGACAGGGGAAACACCATATATTTT
TRBV14	NA	TRBJ1-2	TRBD1	CASSQVTQGASCYTF	TGTGCCAGCAGCCAAGTGACGCAGGGGGCGTCGTGCTACACCTTC
TRBV5-1	few	TRBJ1-1	NA	CASSLERSGDTEAFF	TGCGCCAGCAGCTTGGAGCGATCTGGGGACACTGAAGCTTTCTTT
TRBV19	NA	TRBJ2-7	TRBD1	CASSARGRPSYEQYF	TGTGCCAGTAGTGCCAGGGGGCGCCCCTCCTACGAGCAGTACTTC
TRBV19	NA	TRBJ2-7	NA	CASSVSGDF	TGTGCCAGTAGTGTCTCCGGGGACTTC
TRBV7-2	NA	TRBJ2-3	NA	CASSSLPGVRYF	TGTGCCAGCAGCTCCCTGCCGGGGGTTCGGTATTTT
TRBV6-5	NA	TRBJ1-6	TRBD1	CASSSSWDRVNSPLHF	TGTGCCAGCAGTTCGAGTTGGGACAGGGTAAATTCACCCCTCCACTTT
TRBV5-4	NA	TRBJ2-1	TRBD2	CASSFKLAGLNEQFF	TGTGCCAGCAGCTTTAAACTAGCGGGCCTCAATGAGCAGTTCTTC
TRBV7-9	NA	TRBJ2-1	TRBD2	CATPGTSMANEQFF	TGTGCCACCCCGGGGACTAGCATGGCCAATGAGCAGTTCTTC
TRBV28	few	TRBJ2-3	NA	CASRSNMEEADTQYF	TGTGCCAGCAGGTCTAACATGGAGGAGGCAGATACGCAGTATTTT
TRBV19	once	TRBJ1-2	NA	CASSFDPGRDYGYTF	TGTGCCAGTAGTTTTGACCCGGGACGAGACTATGGCTACACCTTC
TRBV6-6	NA	TRBJ2-7	NA	CASRGPTYEQYF	TGTGCCAGCAGGGGACCAACCTACGAGCAGTACTTC
TRBV7-8	NA	TRBJ1-3	NA	CASSPLAESSGNTIYF	TGTGCCAGCAGCCCCCTGGCAGAGAGCTCTGGAAACACCATATATTTT
TRBV4-3	NA	TRBJ1-1	TRBD1	CASSRTLGQMNTEAFF	TGCGCCAGCAGCCGGACATTGGGACAGATGAACACTGAAGCTTTCTTT
TRBV18	NA	TRBJ1-2	NA	CASSLGSAEFRRYGYTF	TGTGCCAGCTCATTAGGGAGCGCAGAATTCCGTCGATATGGCTACACCTTC
TRBV7-2	NA	TRBJ2-5	TRBD2	CASTPSLGEGQETQYF	TGTGCCAGCACCCCGAGTTTGGGGGAGGGACAAGAGACCCAGTACTTC
TRBV7-3	NA	TRBJ2-7	NA	CASPGGGDGYEQYF	TGTGCCAGCCCCGGGGGCGGCGATGGTTACGAGCAGTACTTC
TRBV11-2	NA	TRBJ1-2	TRBD1	CASSPEGAVNYGYTF	TGTGCCAGCAGCCCAGAGGGGGCCGTTAACTATGGCTACACCTTC